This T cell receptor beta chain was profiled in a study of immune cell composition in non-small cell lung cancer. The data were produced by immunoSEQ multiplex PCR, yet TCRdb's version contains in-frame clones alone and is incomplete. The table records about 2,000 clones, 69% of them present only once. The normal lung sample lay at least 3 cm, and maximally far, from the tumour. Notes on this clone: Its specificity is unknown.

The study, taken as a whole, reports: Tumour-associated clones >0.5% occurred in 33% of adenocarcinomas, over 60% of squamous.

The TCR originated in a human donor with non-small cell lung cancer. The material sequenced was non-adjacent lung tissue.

Here the CDR3 DNA reads TGTGCCAGCAGCACACGACGGGGGGGAGGGGATACGCAGTATTTT. It yields the protein CASSTRRGGGDTQYF. The chain is built from TRBV7-9 and TRBJ2-3; 8 nucleotides match TRBD2. From germline, CDR1 is SEHNR and CDR2 FQNEAQ (reference sequence). Losses at the gene ends were 5 bases for V and 6 bases for J; bases not matched to a gene: 10. The CDR3 sequence is 15 residues long.